This T cell receptor beta chain was found in a study of early T cells in non-severe SARS-CoV-2 infection (dated by TCRdb to the early 2020s). With respect to the entire study: Because TCR sequencing was done on bulk RNA from unsorted whole blood, the alpha and beta chains could not be paired.

The study was a case-control design nested within a healthcare worker cohort in London, UK, with weekly nasopharyngeal swab PCR tests and blood sampling. Healthcare workers were recruited during the week of the UK lockdown, between 23 and 31 March 2020, and followed weekly for up to roughly 15 weeks. The library was produced with 5' RACE. Sequencing took place on a NextSeq 500. The TCR library protocol attached unique molecular identifiers to individual cDNA molecules to correct for sequencing error and PCR bias. Both TCR alpha and beta chains were sequenced, and tight co-correlation was observed between alpha and beta sequence abundances in each sample. The authors' analysis ran thus. V gene, J gene and CDR3 annotation of TCR sequences was performed with Decombinator V4. TCRs were defined as expanded if a significant change between any two time points was detected under a Poisson model with p below 0.0001. Abundances of TCRs were expressed as counts per million after normalisation to the total number of TCRs sequenced in each sample. TRAV1-2 paired with TRAJ12, TRAJ20 or TRAJ33 defined MAIT TCRs, while TRAV10 paired with TRAJ18 defined iNKT TCRs. VDJdb, accessed 1 November 2021, was searched for CMV, EBV and SARS-CoV-2 annotated TCRs, excluding TCRs annotated for multiple antigens. TCRdb took the public reads, trimmed them with fastp at Q25, ran MiXCR for clone calling and kept in-frame beta chains. Each record represents a unique CDR3 protein, reported with the most common genes and DNA among its rows. The V and J calls were not made by the authors but by TCRdb's processing. The sample records about 22,000 distinct CDR3 sequences, around 4.6% of which are singletons. The top ten hold 15% to 20% of the sample.

As concerns this clonotype: The target of this receptor is not known. Base qualities are not at hand, and no much larger clone is one base apart.

CDR1 and CDR2, looked up from the germline V gene, are SGHDN and FVKESK. V is cut by 1 base and J by 1 base, and the space between the germline ends is 11 bases. Counted from cysteine to phenylalanine, this CDR3 has 15 amino acids. Kept here is only the CDR3 DNA, which spans 45 bases and is read in frame from base 1. Results the study describes overall, beyond this receptor: VDJdb matching was skewed toward anti-spike CD8 responses and likely underestimated virus-specific expansions by missing private and CD4 specificities.

The receptor was isolated from an adult who was a healthcare worker with PCR-confirmed SARS-CoV-2 infection or an uninfected control (not recorded which). The chain is assembled from TRBV14 and TRBJ2-7, with the D gene uncertain. The specimen was whole blood. The encoded CDR3 is CASSQVGQTSYEQYF. Here is the DNA: TGTGCCAGCAGCCAAGTTGGCCAAACGTCCTACGAGCAGTACTTC.